The source of this T cell receptor (beta chain) is a study of blood T cell repertoires in COVID-19. Study background: Acute and convalescent COVID-19 specimens originated in the United States, Italy and Spain.

The length of the CDR3 is 16 residues. Germline V gene data show CDR1 as SNHLY and CDR2 as FYNNEI. J lost 3 bases, V lost 7 bases, and 7 bases had no gene match. Profiled with immunoSEQ multiplex PCR; TCRdb holds only in-frame clones, not every one. The sample lists fewer than 150,000 clones, roughly four fifths occurring once. V is TRBV2 and J is TRBJ2-3; 13 bases align to TRBD2. The TCR originated in a human donor in a cohort sampled during active COVID-19. Sequenced input: peripheral blood. CDR3 protein: CASNLGLAGATDTQYF. The CDR3, as DNA: TGTGCCAGCAATTTAGGACTAGCGGGGGCAACAGATACGCAGTATTTT.